These 12 T cell receptor beta chains were all obtained from the same sample, sequenced in a study of blood T cell repertoires in COVID-19. Clones were read by immunoSEQ multiplex PCR, and TCRdb kept only the in-frame ones, dropping some. This sample yields around 42,000 clones, of which around 91% are seen a single time; roughly 9.5% belongs to the top ten. Material: peripheral blood. These receptor sequences come from a man aged 25-45 years with active or convalescent COVID-19.

The gene calls are TRBV5-1 and TRBJ1-1; TRBD1 might be the D (6 bases). The CDR3 is 15 residues long. Germline loops: CDR1 SGHRS, CDR2 YFSETQ. Trimming took 0 bases from V and 6 from J, leaving 15 bases between them. In DNA, the CDR3 is TGCGCCAGCAGCTTGGAATCAGCCAGGGGAGCTGAAGCTTTCTTT. Its protein product is CASSLESARGAEAFF.

The chain carries TRBV3-1 (or the pseudogene TRBV3-2) and TRBJ2-6, with 10 positions matching TRBD2. The germline CDR1 and CDR2 sequences are LGHDT and YNNKEL (reference sequence). Unmatched junction bases numbered 5, after V lost 3 bases and J lost 0 bases. This CDR3 contains 18 residues. The CDR3 DNA sequence: TGTGCCAGCAGCCATCCTCTAGCGGGGGACTCTGGGGCCAACGTCCTGACTTTC. It translates to CASSHPLAGDSGANVLTF.

This rearrangement joins TRBV28 to TRBJ1-4, with D possibly being TRBD1 (6 bases). The germline V and J ends were trimmed by 3 bases and 0 bases, with 17 bases remaining between them. The germline V gene has CDR1 MDHEN and CDR2 SYDVKM. CDR3 length: 18 residues. The CDR3 spells CASSLKPGRGPTNEKLFF. The CDR3 bases are TGTGCCAGCAGTTTGAAGCCCGGCAGGGGTCCAACTAATGAAAAACTGTTTTTT.

A single count supports this clone. V usage is TRBV19 and J usage is TRBJ1-1, with D uncertain. With 1 base removed from V and 5 bases from J, the gap between germline ends came to 5 bases. CDR1 is LNHDA, CDR2 SQIVND, per germline (reference sequence). The CDR3 has 12 amino acids. CDR3 nucleotides: TGTGCCAGTAGTATAGCTAGGACTGAAGCTTTCTTT. Residues: CASSIARTEAFF.

This clone appeared once. The V call is TRBV5-1, the J call TRBJ2-5; possibly TRBD1 for D (6 bases). CDR1 is SGHRS, CDR2 YFSETQ, per germline. V was trimmed by 4 bases and J by 2 bases, leaving 9 bases between them. The CDR3 spans 13 residues. The CDR3 coding sequence is TGCGCCAGCAGCCCGGACAGACAAGAGACCCAGTACTTC. It specifies CASSPDRQETQYF.

This chain uses TRBV11-3 with TRBJ2-5; D is ambiguous. The CDR3 consists of 14 residues. V was clipped by 5 bases and J by 2 bases, with 12 bases between them. CDR1 is SGHNT and CDR2 is YENEEA in the germline V gene. DNA for the CDR3: TGTGCCAGCAGCCCGAGGCACTATCAAGAGACCCAGTACTTC. This codes for CASSPRHYQETQYF.

J is TRBJ2-6 and V is TRBV19, with 10 nucleotides matching TRBD1. With 1 base clipped from V and 4 bases from J, the junction kept 4 bases outside the gene matches. The CDR3 consists of 17 residues. Germline V gene data show CDR1 as LNHDA and CDR2 as SQIVND (reference sequence). The CDR3 DNA follows: TGTGCCAGTAGTATAGGACAGGGGGCGGGAGGGGCCAACGTCCTGACTTTC. This sequence encodes CASSIGQGAGGANVLTF.

The rearrangement joins TRBV28 to TRBJ1-1; D is unresolved. Trimming took off 4 bases at V and 7 bases at J, with 10 bases between the two ends. This CDR3 spans 12 amino acids. The germline V gene encodes CDR1 MDHEN and CDR2 SYDVKM. In DNA, the CDR3 is TGTGCCAGCAGTTCGAGGGTGGGTGAAGCTTTCTTT. Residues: CASSSRVGEAFF.

The V and J genes are TRBV7-2 and TRBJ2-1; 9 bases line up with TRBD1. V lost 3 bases and J lost 1; bases outside the gene matches: 1. The CDR3 totals 15 residues. CDR1 is SGHTA and CDR2 is FQGNSA in the germline V gene. The CDR3 region is CASSLDRGSYNEQFF. CDR3 bases: TGTGCCAGCAGCTTGGACAGGGGATCCTACAATGAGCAGTTCTTC.

The V gene is TRBV10-2, the J gene TRBJ2-7; TRBD1 might be the D (5 bases). Germline CDR1 is WSHSY and CDR2 is SAAADI. CDR3 length: 15 amino acids. With 1 base removed from V and 5 bases from J, the gap between germline ends came to 15 bases. The CDR3 DNA sequence: TGCGCCAGCAGTGAGTATACCAGGGTGGACGACGAGCAGTACTTC. Protein product: CASSEYTRVDDEQYF.

The chain uses TRBV9 and TRBJ2-5; 8 nucleotides match TRBD1. V dropped 1 base and J dropped 1; count of bases not matched to a gene: 24. Germline CDR1 is SGDLS and CDR2 is YYNGEE. This CDR3 is 22 amino acids long. The CDR3: CASSVPHFARGRSWSVQETQYF. CDR3 sequence (DNA): TGTGCCAGCAGCGTACCCCATTTTGCCAGGGGGCGTTCTTGGTCGGTCCAAGAGACCCAGTACTTC.

This rearrangement joins TRBV20-1 to TRBJ2-5, with D perhaps matching TRBD2 (5 bases). Deletions cut 5 bases from V and 5 bases from J, with 9 bases between. The CDR3 runs 11 residues. The germline V gene encodes CDR1 DFQATT and CDR2 SNEGSKA (reference sequence). The CDR3 spells CSASSGETQYF. DNA of the CDR3: TGCAGTGCTTCCTCGGGGGAGACCCAGTACTTC.